A single T cell receptor (beta chain) is shown here with its context. As yet, its antigen is unknown. The sample comes from a study of shared clonotypes between healthy human individuals. Under the authors' procedure: Junction-only immunoSEQ data arrived without quality scores, meaning filtering differed. The data were produced by immunoSEQ multiplex PCR, yet TCRdb's version contains in-frame clones alone and is incomplete. V and J calls and clone size are copied from that table; D and trimming were computed from the DNA. Counted here are 2 million to 2.5 million clones, about nine tenths occurring once; the ten biggest clones make up around 0.38%. Germline CDR1 is WSHSY and CDR2 is SAAADI. With V trimmed by 7 bases and J by 1 base, 4 bases remained unmatched. The CDR3 spans 14 residues. The study's findings and limits: Unshared clonotypes carried lower generation probabilities than those common to all four donors.

This TCR derives from a young man in good health. Some clones in this sample may be carry-over from other donors' samples. The sequencing sample was made of naive CD4+ T cells from PBMCs. Specified subset: CD45RA+ positively selected. This chain joins TRBV10-2 and TRBJ2-1; 7 bases match TRBD2. Here the CDR3 reads CASNPSGSYNEQFF. As DNA, the CDR3 is TGCGCCAGCAATCCTAGCGGTTCCTACAATGAGCAGTTCTTC.